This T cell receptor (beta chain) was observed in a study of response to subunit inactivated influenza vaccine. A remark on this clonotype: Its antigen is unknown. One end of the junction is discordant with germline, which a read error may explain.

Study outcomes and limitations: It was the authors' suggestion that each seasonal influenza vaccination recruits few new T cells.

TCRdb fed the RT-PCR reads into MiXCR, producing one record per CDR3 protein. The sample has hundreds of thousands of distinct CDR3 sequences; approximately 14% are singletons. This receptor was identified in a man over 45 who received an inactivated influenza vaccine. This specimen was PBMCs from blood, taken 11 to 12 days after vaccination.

DNA of the CDR3: TGTGCCAGCAGTTACAAAGGGGTGGCCTACAATGAGCAGTGCTTC. Translating gives CASSYKGVAYNEQCF. The gene calls are TRBV6-2 or TRBV6-3 and TRBJ2-1; TRBD1 is a possible D gene (5 bases). The germline V gene encodes CDR1 MNHEY and CDR2 SVGEGT. CDR3 length equals 15 residues.